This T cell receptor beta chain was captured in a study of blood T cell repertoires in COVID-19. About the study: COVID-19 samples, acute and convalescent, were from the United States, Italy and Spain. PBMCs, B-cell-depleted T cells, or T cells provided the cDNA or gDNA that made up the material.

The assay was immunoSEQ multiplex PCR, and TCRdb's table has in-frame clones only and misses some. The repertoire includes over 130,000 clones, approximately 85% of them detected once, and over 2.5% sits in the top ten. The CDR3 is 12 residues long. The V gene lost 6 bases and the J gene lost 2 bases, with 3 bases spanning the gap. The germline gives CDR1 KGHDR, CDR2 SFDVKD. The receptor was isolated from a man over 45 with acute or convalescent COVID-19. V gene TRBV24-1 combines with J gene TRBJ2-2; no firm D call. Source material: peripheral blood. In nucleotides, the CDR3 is TGTGCCACCAGTCTAAACACCGGGGAGCTGTTTTTT. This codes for CATSLNTGELFF.